The 17 T cell receptor beta chains below all came from one sample that was sequenced in a study of blood T cells in healthy people across ages. Primers used in a second PCR of roughly 6 to 11 cycles were a sample-barcoded 5' primer and a J-beta primer mix. MiXCR was run by TCRdb on the 5' RACE reads, yielding one entry per CDR3 protein. The sample lists just under 900,000 distinct CDR3 sequences; 29% were seen once. Sequencing was carried out using blood. Every receptor here comes from a woman older than 75 in good health.

This clonotype was seen at least ten times. The CDR3 loop reads CASSQRDGDPDGYTF. For the CDR3, the DNA is TGTGCCAGCAGCCAGCGGGACGGCGACCCTGATGGCTACACCTTC. The V call is TRBV4-2, the J call TRBJ1-2, with D perhaps matching TRBD1 (5 bases). CDR1 and CDR2 from the germline V gene are LGHNA and YNFKEQ. The V end lost 3 bases, the J end lost 6 bases, and 17 bases lay between the germline ends. The CDR3 covers 15 residues.

In its sample, this clonotype was seen many times. The chain is built from TRBV7-2 and TRBJ2-1; TRBD1 matches 10 bases. This CDR3 is 15 amino acids long. In germline, CDR1 is SGHTA, CDR2 FQGNSA. V trimming: 5 bases; J trimming: 7 bases; junction bases outside the gene matches: 8. Here the CDR3 DNA reads TGTGCCAGCAGCCGAGACAGGGGGCGCGGGAATGAGCAGTTCTTC. This codes for CASSRDRGRGNEQFF.

About this clonotype itself: This may arise from a read error, as a much more abundant clone is one base away. The V call is TRBV4-1, the J call TRBJ1-2, with no clear D. The CDR3 is 13 amino acids. The germline V gene has CDR1 MGHRA and CDR2 YSYEKL. V was clipped by 5 bases and J by 10 bases, with 17 bases between them. The CDR3 loop is CASSDQVRSDYTF. Written as DNA, the CDR3 is TGCGCCAGCAGCGATCAGGTTAGGAGTGACTACACCTTC.

Many counts were recorded for this clonotype. The chain joins TRBV20-1 to TRBJ2-3, with D perhaps TRBD2 (6 bases). There are 13 residues in the CDR3. Per germline, CDR1 DFQATT and CDR2 SNEGSKA (reference sequence). The V end lost 5 bases, the J end lost 6 bases, and 15 bases lay between the germline ends. CDR3 in DNA: TGCAGTGCTCCCGCTCTAGGGAGGGATACGCAGTATTTT. Its protein is CSAPALGRDTQYF.

The chain has TRBV14 and TRBJ1-6; D unclear. CDR1 and CDR2 from the germline V gene are SGHDN and FVKESK. The CDR3 has 13 amino acids. Trimming stripped 4 bases from V and 12 bases from J, with 13 bases between. In DNA form, the CDR3 reads TGTGCCAGCAGCCGGTGGCCCGGGGAACCCCTCCACTTT. This gives the protein CASSRWPGEPLHF.

In the case of this clonotype: Being one base from a much bigger clone, this may be a read error. This sequence joins TRBV20-1 and TRBJ2-1, with 9 bases identical to TRBD2. Germline CDR1 is DFQATT and CDR2 is SNEGSKA (reference sequence). The CDR3 length is 15 residues. In nucleotides, the CDR3 is TGCAGTGCTAGAGTAGCGGGGGAGGCATACAGTGAGCAGTTCTTC. This translates into CSARVAGEAYSEQFF.

The chain employs TRBV12-3 or TRBV12-4 and TRBJ2-7; D remains ambiguous. Trimming stripped 2 bases from V and 4 bases from J, with 6 bases between. The CDR3 extends over 12 amino acids. In nucleotides, the CDR3 is TGTGCCAGCAGTTTACACGATTACGAGCAGTACTTC. Amino acid sequence: CASSLHDYEQYF.

Comments on this clonotype: A much bigger clone sits one base away, suggesting this may be a read error. This chain links TRBV11-2 with TRBJ2-1; the match to TRBD2 covers 8 bases. The assigned J gene may be wrong: the sequence end matches TRBJ2-7 better. This CDR3 comprises 17 residues. CDR1 SGHAT and CDR2 FQNNGV come from the germline V gene. Written as DNA, the CDR3 is TGTGCCAGCAGCCGAACTAGCGGACCCAGCTCCTACAATGAGCAGTACTTC. Protein sequence: CASSRTSGPSSYNEQYF.

This rearrangement joins TRBV6-1 to TRBJ1-1, with 7 bases lining up with TRBD1. The junction had 8 bases not matched to a gene; V was cut back by 6 bases and J by 1 base. The germline CDR1 and CDR2 sequences are MNHNS and SASEGT. The CDR3 totals 15 residues. The CDR3: CASRKGAPGNTEAFF. The CDR3 DNA follows: TGTGCCAGCAGAAAGGGGGCGCCGGGGAACACTGAAGCTTTCTTT.

This clonotype appeared many times. The chain carries TRBV27 and TRBJ1-5, with D maybe TRBD1 (6 bases). The CDR3 contains 15 residues. The V gene lost 6 bases and the J gene lost 4 bases, with 16 bases spanning the gap. The V gene's germline CDR1 is MNHEY and CDR2 SMNVEV (reference sequence). The CDR3 DNA follows: TGTGCCAGCAGGCCGGAAAGGGGGAGAAATCAGCCCCAGCATTTT. Translating it yields CASRPERGRNQPQHF.

This chain joins TRBV27 and TRBJ2-5; 12 bases match TRBD2. The J call may be mistaken, given a closer DNA end match to TRBJ2-7. The CDR3 contains 18 residues. Germline assignment: CDR1 MNHEY and CDR2 SMNVEV (reference sequence). The CDR3 DNA follows: TGTGCCAGCAGTTTATCGGGACTGGGACTAGCGGGTTCCTACGAGCAGTACTTC. Its protein is CASSLSGLGLAGSYEQYF.

V and J are TRBV29-1 and TRBJ1-2; 7 bases are shared with TRBD1. This CDR3 region has 12 residues. Germline CDR1 reads SQVTM; CDR2 reads ANQGSEA. V lost 5 bases to trimming and J lost 8 bases; unmatched junction nucleotides: 8. In nucleotides, the CDR3 is TGCAGCGTTTCAGGACAGGCTTTGGGCTACACCTTC. This translates into CSVSGQALGYTF.

This clonotype appeared many times. The CDR3 loop reads CASSEFWVLETQYF. The DNA for the CDR3 is TGTGCCAGCAGTGAATTTTGGGTATTAGAGACCCAGTACTTC. The rearrangement joins TRBV6-1 to TRBJ2-5; no clear D gene. V shed 2 bases and J shed 4 bases, with 11 bases lying between them. CDR1 and CDR2 from the germline V gene are MNHNS and SASEGT. The CDR3 totals 14 residues.

Notes on this clonotype: A much bigger clone sits one base away, suggesting this may be a read error. V and J are TRBV12-3 or TRBV12-4 and TRBJ1-1; no definite D call. The CDR3 spans 13 residues. The CDR3 here is CASRSDGNTGAFF. DNA for the CDR3: TGTGCCAGCAGGTCCGACGGGAACACTGGAGCTTTCTTT.

This clonotype was observed at least ten times. The chain links TRBV4-3 to TRBJ2-7; 9 nucleotides align to TRBD2. Per the germline V gene, CDR1 is LGHNA and CDR2 is YSLEER. The CDR3 runs to 15 residues. J was trimmed by 6 bases and V by 0 bases; bases with no gene match: 6. CDR3 amino acids: CASSQDCGGACEQYF. In DNA form, the CDR3 reads TGCGCCAGCAGCCAAGATTGCGGGGGGGCCTGCGAGCAGTACTTC.

This clonotype was seen many times. The chain links TRBV5-1 to TRBJ2-5; D assignment may be TRBD1 or TRBD2 (6 bases each). CDR3 length equals 16 residues. The V gene lost 5 bases and the J gene lost 3 bases, with 20 bases spanning the gap. Germline lookup yields CDR1 SGHRS and CDR2 YFSETQ. The CDR3 region has the DNA TGCGCCAGCAGGCGGTCTTCGGGGGCCCCGGAAGAGACCCAGTACTTC. It is translated as CASRRSSGAPEETQYF.

The V call is TRBV28, the J call TRBJ1-2, with 9 nucleotides matching TRBD1. Germline V gene data show CDR1 as MDHEN and CDR2 as SYDVKM. The CDR3 covers 16 residues. Trimming at V came to 2 bases and at J to 8 bases, leaving 12 bases not matched to a gene. The CDR3 sequence: CASSLEGQGKAFGYTF. For the CDR3, the DNA is TGTGCCAGCAGTTTAGAGGGACAGGGAAAGGCATTCGGCTACACCTTC.